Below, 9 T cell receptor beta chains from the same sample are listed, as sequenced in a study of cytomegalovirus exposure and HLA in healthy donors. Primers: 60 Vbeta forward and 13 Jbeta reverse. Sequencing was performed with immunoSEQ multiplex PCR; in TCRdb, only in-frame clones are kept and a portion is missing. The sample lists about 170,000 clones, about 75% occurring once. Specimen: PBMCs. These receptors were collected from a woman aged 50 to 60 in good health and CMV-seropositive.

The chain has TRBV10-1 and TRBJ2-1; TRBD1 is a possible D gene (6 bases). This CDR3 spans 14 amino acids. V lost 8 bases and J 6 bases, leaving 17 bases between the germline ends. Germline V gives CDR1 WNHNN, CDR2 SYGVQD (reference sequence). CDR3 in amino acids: CASSPGQRSNEQFF. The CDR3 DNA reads TGCGCCAGCTCCCCGGGACAACGGTCCAATGAGCAGTTCTTC.

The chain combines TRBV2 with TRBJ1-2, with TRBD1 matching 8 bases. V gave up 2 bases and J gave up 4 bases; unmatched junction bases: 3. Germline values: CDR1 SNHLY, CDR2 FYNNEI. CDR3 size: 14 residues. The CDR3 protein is CASSETDRGYGYTF. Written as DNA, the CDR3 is TGTGCCAGCAGTGAAACCGACAGGGGCTATGGCTACACCTTC.

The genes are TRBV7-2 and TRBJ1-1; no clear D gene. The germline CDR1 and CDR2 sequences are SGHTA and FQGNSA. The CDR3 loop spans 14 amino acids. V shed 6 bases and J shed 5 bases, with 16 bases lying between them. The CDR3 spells CASSKSRSRTEAFF. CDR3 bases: TGTGCCAGCAGTAAGTCGAGGTCACGGACTGAAGCTTTCTTT.

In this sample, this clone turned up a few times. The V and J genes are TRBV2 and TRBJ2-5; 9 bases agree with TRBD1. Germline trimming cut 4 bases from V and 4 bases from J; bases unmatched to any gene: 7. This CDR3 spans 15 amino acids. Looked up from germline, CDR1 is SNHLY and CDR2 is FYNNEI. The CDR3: CASSGQGGGRETQYF. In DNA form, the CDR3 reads TGTGCCAGCAGTGGACAGGGGGGGGGTAGAGAGACCCAGTACTTC.

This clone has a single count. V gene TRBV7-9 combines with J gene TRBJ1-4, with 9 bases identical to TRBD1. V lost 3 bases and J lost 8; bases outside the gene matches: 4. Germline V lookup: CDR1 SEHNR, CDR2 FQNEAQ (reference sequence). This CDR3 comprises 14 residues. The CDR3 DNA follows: TGTGCCAGCAGCTTGGGGGGACAGGGCGAAAAACTGTTTTTT. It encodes CASSLGGQGEKLFF.

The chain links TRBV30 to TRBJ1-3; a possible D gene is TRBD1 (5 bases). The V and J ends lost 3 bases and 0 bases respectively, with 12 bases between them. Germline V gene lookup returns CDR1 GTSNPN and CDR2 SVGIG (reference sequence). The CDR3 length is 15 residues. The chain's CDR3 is CAWSADIRSGNTIYF. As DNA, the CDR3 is TGTGCCTGGAGCGCGGACATCCGCTCTGGAAACACCATATATTTT.

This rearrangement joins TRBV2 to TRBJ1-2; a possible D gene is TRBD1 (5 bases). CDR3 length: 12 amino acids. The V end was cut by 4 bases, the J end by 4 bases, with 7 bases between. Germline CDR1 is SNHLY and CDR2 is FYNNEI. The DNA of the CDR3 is TGTGCCAGCAGTGTCGACAGCTATGGCTACACCTTC. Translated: CASSVDSYGYTF. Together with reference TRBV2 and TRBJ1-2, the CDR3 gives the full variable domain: EPEVTQTPSHQVTQMGQEVILRCVPISNHLYFYWYRQILGQKVEFLVSFYNNEISEKSEIFDDQFSVERPDGSNFTLKIRSTKLEDSAMYFCASSVDSYGYTFGSGTRLTVV.

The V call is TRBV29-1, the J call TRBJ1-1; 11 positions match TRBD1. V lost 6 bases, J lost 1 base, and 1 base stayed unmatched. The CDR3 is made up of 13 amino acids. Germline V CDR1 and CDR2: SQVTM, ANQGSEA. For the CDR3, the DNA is TGCAGCGTCGGACAGGGGGCGAACACTGAAGCTTTCTTT. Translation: CSVGQGANTEAFF.

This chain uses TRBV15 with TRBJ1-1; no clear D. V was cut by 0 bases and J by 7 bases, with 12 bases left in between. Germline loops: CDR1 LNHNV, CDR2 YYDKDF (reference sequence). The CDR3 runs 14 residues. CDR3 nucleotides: TGTGCCACCAGCAGAGATTTGACAAACGGTGAAGCTTTCTTT. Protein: CATSRDLTNGEAFF.